This entry features one T cell receptor beta chain sequence. Its antigen is not yet known. Nothing much larger sits one base from this clone, and base qualities are not available. The entry originates in a study of T cell responses to AZD1222 COVID-19 vaccine (dated by TCRdb to the early 2020s). About the investigation overall: AZD1222 recipients given second doses at about 4 weeks or at about 12 weeks were pooled, since spike-specific TCR depth and breadth were not found to differ between the two schedules. TCR sequencing covered approximately 230 trial participants: 200 to 220 given two doses of AZD1222 and around 26 given two doses of MenACWY control vaccine. Trial participants were enrolled by age into subgroups of 18-55, 56-69 and 70-plus years, and around 150, 29 and 61 TCR-sequenced participants, respectively, were included in these subgroups. The study at large found these results: Because no day 14 peak-response samples were available, the repertoires could be characterized only after the peak T cell response. Spike-specific TCR breadth and depth rose significantly after two AZD1222 doses compared with day 0 and with MenACWY recipients. Most participants were white British and females outnumbered males, and the authors suggested that clonal diversity may have been underestimated. Epitopes outside the regions mutated in the B.1.351 and B.1.1.7 variants were reportedly recognized by nearly half of the unique spike-specific TCRs. The whole spike protein was spanned by vaccine-associated CD4 TCRs, and dominant responses were seen in regions 160-218 and 743-854. Only 5 to 7 AZD1222 recipients were SARS-CoV-2 seropositive at baseline, limiting conclusions about previously exposed vaccinees. The 56-69-year group was small, and its depth increase did not reach significance, likely because of low power.

This specimen's time point label, interpreted: baseline before first vaccination. Samples from vaccinated people were obtained from the UK trials COV001 and COV002, which included a single-blind randomized controlled phase 2/3 trial of AZD1222 (ChAdOx1 nCoV-19) in healthy adults. For TCRbeta chain sequencing, PBMC samples from trial participants were taken at day 0 and at day 28 after the second dose. Trimming accounts for 5 bases at V and 7 bases at J, while the number of junction bases matched to no gene is 20. Via the germline V gene (reference sequence), CDR1 is SSHAT and CDR2 FNYEAQ. The CDR3 holds 21 amino acids from the cysteine to the phenylalanine. The only DNA kept is the CDR3, 63 bases in frame from the first base. The CDR3 regions of human TCRbeta chains were analyzed by immunosequencing. In the paper's pipeline: TCRs in the repertoires were compared against a reference library of SARS-CoV-2-specific TCRs that had been generated with the MIRA antigen-specificity platform. Breadth was defined as the fraction of unique TCRs that were SARS-CoV-2-associated, and depth was defined as the fraction of total T cells that were SARS-CoV-2-associated. Using the MIRA data, each spike-specific TCR was mapped to the spike region that the TCR reacts to and placed in a CD4 or CD8 class. Log10-transformed breadth and depth values were compared by one-way ANOVA with Sidak's multiple comparisons tests. What TCRdb holds here is the immuneACCESS table cut down to in-frame rearrangements. Part of the clones is not present; checked against another copy, under half of the missing clones reflect an unresolved V gene, and the others are unexplained. V and J calls and clone size are those listed in that table; D and trimming were worked out from the DNA. In all, the sample holds some 140,000 clones, and 92% of those were seen once. The ten biggest clones cover roughly 3.1% of the sample.

The sample here was peripheral blood, taken on day 0 of AZD1222 vaccination. This receptor was identified in an adult in good health. In this chain, TRBV7-7 is recombined with TRBJ2-1, and TRBD2 matches 16 of the central bases. The CDR3 protein: CASSTTPAPGLAGGGGNEQFF. The sequenced DNA is TGTGCCAGCAGCACCACACCGGCCCCGGGACTAGCGGGAGGGGGAGGAAATGAGCAGTTCTTC.